Sequencing of this TCR beta chain was carried out in a study of CD8 T cells in acute hepatitis C reinfection. Time point here: naive CD8 control sorted from an acute-time-point sample. Generated by immunoSEQ multiplex PCR, the TCRdb table keeps only in-frame clones and is missing some. Of approximately 41,000 clones listed, more than 75% are singletons. There are 15 residues in the CDR3. Trimming pared 3 bases from V and 5 bases from J, leaving 17 bases between. The V gene's germline CDR1 is SEHNR and CDR2 FQNEAQ (reference sequence). The TCR comes from a young man with chronic hepatitis C. Sequenced: naive CD8+ T cells from PBMCs. V is TRBV7-9 and J is TRBJ2-7; D possibly corresponds to TRBD2 (6 bases). The CDR3 sequence: CASSFQREHRHEQYF. The CDR3 nucleotides are TGTGCCAGCAGCTTCCAACGGGAGCACAGGCACGAGCAGTACTTC.